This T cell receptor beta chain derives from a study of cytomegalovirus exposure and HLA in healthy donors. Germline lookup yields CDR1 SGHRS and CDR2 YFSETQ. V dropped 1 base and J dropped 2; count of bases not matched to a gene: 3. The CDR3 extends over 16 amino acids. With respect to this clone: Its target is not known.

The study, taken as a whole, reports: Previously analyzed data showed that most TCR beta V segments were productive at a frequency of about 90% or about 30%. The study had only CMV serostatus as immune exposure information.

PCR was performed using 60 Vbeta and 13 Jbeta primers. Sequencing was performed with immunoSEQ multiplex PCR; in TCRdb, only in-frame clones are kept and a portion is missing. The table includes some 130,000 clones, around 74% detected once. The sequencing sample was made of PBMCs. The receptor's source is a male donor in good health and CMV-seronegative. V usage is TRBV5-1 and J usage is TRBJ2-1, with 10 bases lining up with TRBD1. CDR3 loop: CASSLSGQGPYNEQFF. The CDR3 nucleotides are TGCGCCAGCAGCTTGTCGGGACAGGGGCCCTACAATGAGCAGTTCTTC.